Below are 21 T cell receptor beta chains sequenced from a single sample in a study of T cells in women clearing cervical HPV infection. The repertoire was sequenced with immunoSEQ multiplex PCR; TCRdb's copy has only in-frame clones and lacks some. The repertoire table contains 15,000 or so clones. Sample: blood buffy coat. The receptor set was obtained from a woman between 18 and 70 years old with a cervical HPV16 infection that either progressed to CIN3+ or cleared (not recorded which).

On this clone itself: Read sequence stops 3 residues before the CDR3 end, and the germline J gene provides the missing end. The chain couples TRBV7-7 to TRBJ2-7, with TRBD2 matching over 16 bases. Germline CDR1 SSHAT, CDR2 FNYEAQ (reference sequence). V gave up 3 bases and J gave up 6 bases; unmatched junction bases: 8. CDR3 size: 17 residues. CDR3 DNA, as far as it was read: TGTGCCAGCAGCTTGGGACTAGCGGGAGGGCTTCAGGGCGAG. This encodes CASSLGLAGGLQGE. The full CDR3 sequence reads CASSLGLAGGLQGEQYF.

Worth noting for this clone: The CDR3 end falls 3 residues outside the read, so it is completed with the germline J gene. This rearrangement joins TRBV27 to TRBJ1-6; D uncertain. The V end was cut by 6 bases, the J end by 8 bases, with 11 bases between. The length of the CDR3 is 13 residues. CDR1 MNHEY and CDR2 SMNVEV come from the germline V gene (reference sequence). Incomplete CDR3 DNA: TGTGCCAGCAGCCTCCTCAAGGATTCACCC. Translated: CASSLLKDSP. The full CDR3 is CASSLLKDSPLHF.

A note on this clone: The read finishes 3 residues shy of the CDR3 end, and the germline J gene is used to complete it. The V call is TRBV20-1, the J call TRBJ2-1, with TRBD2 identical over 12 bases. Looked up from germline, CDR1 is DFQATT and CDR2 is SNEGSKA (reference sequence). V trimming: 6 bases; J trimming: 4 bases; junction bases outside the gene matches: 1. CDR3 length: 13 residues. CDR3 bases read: TGCAGTGCAACTAGCGGGAGGTACAATGAG. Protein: CSATSGRYNE. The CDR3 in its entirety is CSATSGRYNEQFF.

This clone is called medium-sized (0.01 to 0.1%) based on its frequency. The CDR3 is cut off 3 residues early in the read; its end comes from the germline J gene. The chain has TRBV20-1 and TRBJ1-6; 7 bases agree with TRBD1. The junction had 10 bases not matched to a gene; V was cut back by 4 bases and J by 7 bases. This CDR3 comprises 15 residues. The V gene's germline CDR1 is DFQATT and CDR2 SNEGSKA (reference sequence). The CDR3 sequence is CSAKQGNNANSPLHF. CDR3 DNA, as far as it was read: TGCAGTGCTAAACAGGGGAATAACGCCAATTCACCC.

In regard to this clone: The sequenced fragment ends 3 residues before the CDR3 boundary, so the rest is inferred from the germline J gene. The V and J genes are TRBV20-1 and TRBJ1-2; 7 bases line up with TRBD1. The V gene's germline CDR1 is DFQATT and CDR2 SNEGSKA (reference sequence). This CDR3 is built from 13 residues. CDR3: CSARDRDSYGYTF. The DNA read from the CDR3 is TGCAGTGCACGCGACCGGGACAGTTACGGC.

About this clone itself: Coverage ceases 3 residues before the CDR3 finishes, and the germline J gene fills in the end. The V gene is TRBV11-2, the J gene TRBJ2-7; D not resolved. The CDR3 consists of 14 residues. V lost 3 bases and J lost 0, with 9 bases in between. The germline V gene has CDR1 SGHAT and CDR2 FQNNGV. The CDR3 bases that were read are TGTGCCAGCAGCTTCCATTATAGCTCCTACGAG. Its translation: CASSFHYSSYE. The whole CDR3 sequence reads CASSFHYSSYEQYF.

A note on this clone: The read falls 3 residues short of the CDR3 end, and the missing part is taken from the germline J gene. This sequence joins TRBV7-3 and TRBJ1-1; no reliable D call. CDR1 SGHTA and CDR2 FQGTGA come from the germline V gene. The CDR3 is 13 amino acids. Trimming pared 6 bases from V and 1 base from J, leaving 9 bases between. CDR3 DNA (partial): TGTGCCAGCAGTTATCGTAAGAACACTGAA. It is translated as CASSYRKNTE. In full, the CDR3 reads CASSYRKNTEAFF.

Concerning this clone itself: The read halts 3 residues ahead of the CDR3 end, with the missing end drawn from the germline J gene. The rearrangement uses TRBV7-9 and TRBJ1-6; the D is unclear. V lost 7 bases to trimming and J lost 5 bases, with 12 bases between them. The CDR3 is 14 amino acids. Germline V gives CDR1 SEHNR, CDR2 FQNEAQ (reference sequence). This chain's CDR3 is CASTKGRNNSPLHF. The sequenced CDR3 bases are TGTGCCAGCACAAAGGGCCGGAATAATTCACCC.

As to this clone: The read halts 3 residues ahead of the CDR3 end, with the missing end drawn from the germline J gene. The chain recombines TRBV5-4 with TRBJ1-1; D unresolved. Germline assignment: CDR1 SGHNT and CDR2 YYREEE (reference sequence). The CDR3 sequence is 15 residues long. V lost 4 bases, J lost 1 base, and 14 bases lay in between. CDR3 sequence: CASSPARAGNTEAFF. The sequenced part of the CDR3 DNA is TGTGCCAGCAGCCCTGCGAGGGCGGGGAACACTGAA. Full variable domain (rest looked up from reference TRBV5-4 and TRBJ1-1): ETGVTQSPTHLIKTRGQQVTLRCSSQSGHNTVSWYQQALGQGPQFIFQYYREEENGRGNFPPRFSGLQFPNYSSELNVNALELDDSALYLCASSPARAGNTEAFFGQGTRLTVV.

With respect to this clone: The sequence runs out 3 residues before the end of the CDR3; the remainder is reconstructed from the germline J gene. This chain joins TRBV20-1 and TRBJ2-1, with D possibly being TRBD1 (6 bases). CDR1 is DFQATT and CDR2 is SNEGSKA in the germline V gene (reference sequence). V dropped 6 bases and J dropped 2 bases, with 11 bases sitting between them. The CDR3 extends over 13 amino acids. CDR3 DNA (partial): TGCAGTGCCAGGGACACTACCTACAATGAG. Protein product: CSARDTTYNE. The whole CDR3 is CSARDTTYNEQFF.

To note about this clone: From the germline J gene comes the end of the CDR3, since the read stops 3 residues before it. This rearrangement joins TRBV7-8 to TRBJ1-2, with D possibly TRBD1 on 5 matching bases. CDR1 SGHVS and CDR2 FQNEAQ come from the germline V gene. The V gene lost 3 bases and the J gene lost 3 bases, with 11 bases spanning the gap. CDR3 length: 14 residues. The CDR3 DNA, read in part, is TGTGCCAGCAGCTTTTCGGGGGGGGACTATGGC. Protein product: CASSFSGGDYG. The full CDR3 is CASSFSGGDYGYTF.

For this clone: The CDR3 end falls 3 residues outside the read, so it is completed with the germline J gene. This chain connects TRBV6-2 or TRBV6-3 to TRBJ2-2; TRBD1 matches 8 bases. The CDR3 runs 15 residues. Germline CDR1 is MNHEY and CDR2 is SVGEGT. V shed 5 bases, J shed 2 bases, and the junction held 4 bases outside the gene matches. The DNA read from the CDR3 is TGTGCCAGCAGTAAGGACAGGGTAAACACCGGGGAG. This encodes CASSKDRVNTGE. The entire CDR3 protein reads CASSKDRVNTGELFF.

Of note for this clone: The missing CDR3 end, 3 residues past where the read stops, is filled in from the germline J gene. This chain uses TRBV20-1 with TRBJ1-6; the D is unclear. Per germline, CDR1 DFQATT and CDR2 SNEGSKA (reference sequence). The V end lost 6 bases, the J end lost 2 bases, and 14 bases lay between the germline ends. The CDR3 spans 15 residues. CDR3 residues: CSARRGGTYNSPLHF. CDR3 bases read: TGCAGTGCCCGTCGGGGTGGCACCTATAATTCACCC.

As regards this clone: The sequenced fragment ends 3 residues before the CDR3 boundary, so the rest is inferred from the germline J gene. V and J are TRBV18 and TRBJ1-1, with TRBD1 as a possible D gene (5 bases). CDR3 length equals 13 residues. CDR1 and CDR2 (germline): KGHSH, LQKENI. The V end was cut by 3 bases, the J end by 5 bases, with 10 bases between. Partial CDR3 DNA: TGTGCCAGCTCACCGTCTAGGGGAACTGAA. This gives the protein CASSPSRGTE. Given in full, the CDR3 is CASSPSRGTEAFF.

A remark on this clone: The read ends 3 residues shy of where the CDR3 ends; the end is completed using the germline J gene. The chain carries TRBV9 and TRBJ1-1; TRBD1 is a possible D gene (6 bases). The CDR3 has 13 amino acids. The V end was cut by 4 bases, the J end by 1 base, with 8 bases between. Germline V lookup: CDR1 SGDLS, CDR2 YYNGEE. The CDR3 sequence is CASSPQGNTEAFF. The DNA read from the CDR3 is TGTGCCAGCAGCCCACAGGGGAACACTGAA.

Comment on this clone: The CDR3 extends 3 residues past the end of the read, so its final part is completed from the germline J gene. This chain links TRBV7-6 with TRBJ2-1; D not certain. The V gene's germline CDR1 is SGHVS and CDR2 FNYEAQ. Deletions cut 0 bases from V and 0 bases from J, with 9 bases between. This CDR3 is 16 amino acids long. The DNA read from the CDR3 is TGTGCCAGCAGCTTAGCGCTAGTATTCTCCTACAATGAG. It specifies CASSLALVFSYNE. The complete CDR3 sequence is CASSLALVFSYNEQFF.

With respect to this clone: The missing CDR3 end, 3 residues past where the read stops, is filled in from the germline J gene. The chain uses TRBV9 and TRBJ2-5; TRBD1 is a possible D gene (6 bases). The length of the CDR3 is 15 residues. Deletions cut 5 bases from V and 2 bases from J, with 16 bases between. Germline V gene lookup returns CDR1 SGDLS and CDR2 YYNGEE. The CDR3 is CASSVQGGRQETQYF. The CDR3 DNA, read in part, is TGTGCCAGCAGTGTACAAGGGGGTCGACAAGAGACC.

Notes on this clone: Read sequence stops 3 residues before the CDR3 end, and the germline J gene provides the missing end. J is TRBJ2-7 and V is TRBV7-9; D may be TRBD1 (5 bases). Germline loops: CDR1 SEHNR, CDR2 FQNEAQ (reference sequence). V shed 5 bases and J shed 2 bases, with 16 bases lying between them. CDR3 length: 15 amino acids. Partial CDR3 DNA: TGTGCCAGCAGCCCCGACAGTCTTTTCCCCTACGAG. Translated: CASSPDSLFPYE. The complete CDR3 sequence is CASSPDSLFPYEQYF.

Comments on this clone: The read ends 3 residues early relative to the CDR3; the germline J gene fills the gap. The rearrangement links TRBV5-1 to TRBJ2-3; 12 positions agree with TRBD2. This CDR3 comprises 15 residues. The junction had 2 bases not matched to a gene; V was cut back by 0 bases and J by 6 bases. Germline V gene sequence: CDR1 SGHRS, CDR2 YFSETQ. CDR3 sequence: CASSLDLAGGDTQYF. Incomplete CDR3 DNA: TGCGCCAGCAGCTTGGACCTAGCGGGGGGGGATACG.

Incomplete CDR3 DNA: TGTGCCAGCACCGGGGTTCGGTCACCC. Amino acids: CASTGVRSP. The CDR3 in full is CASTGVRSPLHF. The chain joins TRBV6-7 to TRBJ1-6, with D unclear. The observed sequence ends 3 residues before the CDR3 terminus, with the missing tail filled in from the germline J gene. TRBV6-7 is recorded as an ORF, its role being uncertain. Trimming took off 7 bases at V and 10 bases at J, with 11 bases between the two ends. This CDR3 has 12 amino acids.

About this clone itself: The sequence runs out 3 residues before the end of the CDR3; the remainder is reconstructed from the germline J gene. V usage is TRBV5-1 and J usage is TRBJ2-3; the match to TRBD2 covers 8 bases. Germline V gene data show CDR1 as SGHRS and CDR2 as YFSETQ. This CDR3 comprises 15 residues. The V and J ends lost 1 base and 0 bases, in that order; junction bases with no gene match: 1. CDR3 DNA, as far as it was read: TGCGCCAGCAGCTTGATAGCGGGAAGCACAGATACG. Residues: CASSLIAGSTDT. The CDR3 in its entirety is CASSLIAGSTDTQYF.